This TCR beta chain comes out of a study of lymphopenia after photon versus proton radiotherapy. The V gene lost 4 bases and the J gene lost 9 bases, with 21 bases spanning the gap. Germline-derived CDR1 and CDR2 are SQVTM and ANQGSEA. CDR3 length equals 14 residues. TCRdb's table, derived via immunoSEQ multiplex PCR, lists solely in-frame clones and lacks some. Of fewer than 20,000 clones in the sample, more than 85% are singletons; the top ten hold approximately 1.7%. V and J are TRBV29-1 and TRBJ1-1; D remains unclear. The sequence came from a woman between 40 and 55 years old with cholangiocarcinoma. Sequenced material: peripheral blood, taken from a patient treated with photon-based radiotherapy. CDR3 sequence: CSVVPGKNDNQAFF. Written as DNA, the CDR3 is TGCAGCGTTGTCCCGGGCAAGAACGATAACCAAGCTTTCTTT.